These 24 T cell receptor beta chains share one sample of origin, sequenced in a study of blood T cell repertoires in COVID-19. Repertoires were generated with immunoSEQ multiplex PCR, while TCRdb's copy carries only in-frame clones and drops some. The sample holds about 62,000 clones; 88% are singletons and the top ten take around 3.6%. Sequencing was carried out using peripheral blood. Source of these receptors: a human donor in a cohort sampled during active COVID-19.

This clone was detected once. The chain employs TRBV4-1 and TRBJ2-1; 11 bases match TRBD2. The V segment lost 3 bases and the J segment 8 bases; nucleotides outside the gene matches: 12. Germline CDR1 is MGHRA and CDR2 is YSYEKL. This CDR3 is built from 17 residues. CDR3 coding DNA: TGCGCCAGCAGCCATGCCCCCGGGAATAGCGGGAGGGATGAGCAGTTCTTC. Protein: CASSHAPGNSGRDEQFF.

This clone showed up just once. V usage is TRBV4-1 and J usage is TRBJ2-7; 10 bases fit TRBD1. This CDR3 is 13 amino acids long. The germline V gene encodes CDR1 MGHRA and CDR2 YSYEKL. The V and J ends lost 6 bases and 5 bases, in that order; junction bases with no gene match: 4. The CDR3 sequence: CASSGQGVDEQYF. DNA of the CDR3: TGCGCCAGCAGTGGACAGGGGGTAGACGAGCAGTACTTC.

The V and J genes are TRBV29-1 and TRBJ2-3; 8 bases are a match to TRBD2. The trim removed 7 bases at V and 2 bases at J, leaving 8 bases unmatched. The CDR3 has 14 amino acids. The V gene's germline CDR1 is SQVTM and CDR2 ANQGSEA. The CDR3 loop reads CSASTSGPTDTQYF. CDR3 coding DNA: TGCAGCGCCTCCACTAGCGGACCCACAGATACGCAGTATTTT.

The CDR3 sequence is CASTWGLGQPQHF. The CDR3, as DNA: TGCGCCAGCACCTGGGGGCTTGGTCAGCCCCAGCATTTT. The J gene is TRBJ1-5, the V gene TRBV10-2, with D possibly being TRBD1 (6 bases). Germline values: CDR1 WSHSY, CDR2 SAAADI. V was cut by 7 bases and J by 6 bases, with 13 bases left in between. The CDR3 length is 13 residues.

The V and J genes are TRBV11-2 and TRBJ2-1, with 8 bases that match TRBD2. The length of the CDR3 is 15 residues. Germline V gene lookup returns CDR1 SGHAT and CDR2 FQNNGV. V shed 2 bases and J 2 bases; nucleotides not matched to a gene: 2. Written as DNA, the CDR3 is TGTGCCAGCAGCTTACGCGGGGGGCCCTACAATGAGCAGTTCTTC. It translates to CASSLRGGPYNEQFF. Combining the CDR3 with reference TRBV11-2 and TRBJ2-1 gives the whole variable domain EAGVAQSPRYKIIEKRQSVAFWCNPISGHATLYWYQQILGQGPKLLIQFQNNGVVDDSQLPKDRFSAERLKGVDSTLKIQPAKLEDSAVYLCASSLRGGPYNEQFFGPGTRLTVL.

The gene calls are TRBV3-1 (or the pseudogene TRBV3-2) and TRBJ1-2; D may be TRBD1 (6 bases). The germline gives CDR1 LGHDT, CDR2 YNNKEL (reference sequence). The CDR3 runs 13 residues. The V gene lost 1 base and the J gene lost 7 bases, with 10 bases spanning the gap. DNA of the CDR3: TGTGCCAGCAGCCAAGGCAGGGGCACTGGCTACACCTTC. This gives the protein CASSQGRGTGYTF.

The V gene is TRBV29-1, the J gene TRBJ2-7, with 8 bases matching TRBD1. Germline CDR1 SQVTM, CDR2 ANQGSEA. This CDR3 contains 15 residues. Trimming at V came to 1 base and at J to 0 bases, leaving 5 bases not matched to a gene. CDR3 bases: TGCAGCGTTGAAGGGGACAGGTTCAGCTCCTACGAGCAGTACTTC. Translating gives CSVEGDRFSSYEQYF.

The chain is built from TRBV6-5 and TRBJ2-3, with D tentatively TRBD1 (6 bases). The V end lost 11 bases, the J end lost 2 bases, and 17 bases lay between the germline ends. CDR1 MNHEY and CDR2 SVGAGI come from the germline V gene. The CDR3 length is 14 residues. DNA for the CDR3: TGTGCCGGAAACCGGGACACTATCACAGATACGCAGTATTTT. Translated, it gives CAGNRDTITDTQYF.

The chain combines TRBV28 with TRBJ1-6; the D is unclear. The CDR3 is 15 amino acids. Germline V gene sequence: CDR1 MDHEN, CDR2 SYDVKM. With 3 bases removed from V and 4 bases from J, the gap between germline ends came to 10 bases. DNA for the CDR3: TGTGCCAGCAGTTTTGGCGGGAGTTATAATTCACCCCTCCACTTT. Translating gives CASSFGGSYNSPLHF. Using reference TRBV28 and TRBJ1-6 for the parts outside the CDR3, the full variable domain is DVKVTQSSRYLVKRTGEKVFLECVQDMDHENMFWYRQDPGLGLRLIYFSYDVKMKEKGDIPEGYSVSREKKERFSLILESASTNQTSMYLCASSFGGSYNSPLHFGNGTRLTVT.

The J gene is TRBJ1-2, the V gene TRBV4-2; D gene uncertain. V was clipped by 4 bases and J by 3 bases, with 9 bases between them. The germline CDR1 and CDR2 sequences are LGHNA and YNFKEQ. This CDR3 has 13 residues. Here the CDR3 DNA reads TGTGCCAGCAGCCCCTACCTGCACTATGGCTACACCTTC. Amino acid sequence: CASSPYLHYGYTF.

The rearrangement links TRBV19 to TRBJ2-3, with 8 positions matching TRBD2. CDR1 is LNHDA and CDR2 is SQIVND in the germline V gene (reference sequence). The CDR3 runs 15 residues. With 3 bases clipped from V and 3 bases from J, the junction kept 5 bases outside the gene matches. CDR3 sequence: CASSMAGTSTDTQYF. In DNA, the CDR3 is TGTGCCAGTAGTATGGCAGGGACTAGTACAGATACGCAGTATTTT.

This sequence joins TRBV5-1 and TRBJ1-4, with D tentatively TRBD1 (6 bases). CDR3 length: 12 residues. CDR1 SGHRS and CDR2 YFSETQ come from the germline V gene. V lost 2 bases and J 8 bases, leaving 7 bases between the germline ends. The CDR3 loop reads CASSFTGEKLFF. CDR3 coding DNA: TGCGCCAGCAGCTTCACAGGGGAAAAACTGTTTTTT.

The chain uses TRBV11-2 and TRBJ1-6; TRBD1 matches at 7 bases. This CDR3 spans 16 amino acids. Trimming took 6 bases from V and 3 from J; bases not matched to a gene: 8. The germline V gene has CDR1 SGHAT and CDR2 FQNNGV. CDR3 in DNA: TGTGCCAGCAGTTACAGGGGATGGGGCTATAATTCACCCCTCCACTTT. Translation gives CASSYRGWGYNSPLHF.

This chain joins TRBV5-1 and TRBJ2-1, with TRBD1 matching 7 bases. Germline V gene sequence: CDR1 SGHRS, CDR2 YFSETQ. CDR3 length: 17 amino acids. V was clipped by 0 bases and J by 3 bases; unmatched bases: 9. CDR3 DNA: TGCGCCAGCAGCTTGGTTATGCGGACAGGTGGCTACAATGAGCAGTTCTTC. Its translation is CASSLVMRTGGYNEQFF.

The V gene is TRBV2, the J gene TRBJ1-6; 8 nucleotides agree with TRBD1. Trimming cost V 7 bases and J 1 base; bases outside gene matches: 6. Germline loops: CDR1 SNHLY, CDR2 FYNNEI. The CDR3 is 16 amino acids. CDR3 sequence: CASILQGASYNSPLHF. CDR3 nucleotides: TGTGCCAGCATCCTTCAGGGGGCATCCTATAATTCACCCCTCCACTTT.

This rearrangement joins TRBV28 to TRBJ2-3; a possible D gene is TRBD2 (5 bases). Germline V lookup: CDR1 MDHEN, CDR2 SYDVKM. This CDR3 has 17 amino acids. Trimming cost V 2 bases and J 0 bases, with 15 bases left between them. This chain's CDR3 is CASSLRRAGSSTDTQYF. In DNA form, the CDR3 reads TGTGCCAGCAGTTTAAGGCGGGCGGGTTCTAGCACAGATACGCAGTATTTT.

The chain is built from TRBV6-6 and TRBJ1-1; TRBD1 might be the D (5 bases). V was clipped by 2 bases and J by 0 bases, with 13 bases between them. The CDR3 totals 16 residues. The germline V gene encodes CDR1 MNHNY and CDR2 SVGAGI (reference sequence). The CDR3 sequence: CASSYPGGFMNTEAFF. In DNA form, the CDR3 reads TGTGCCAGCAGTTACCCTGGGGGGTTCATGAACACTGAAGCTTTCTTT.

The rearrangement joins TRBV27 to TRBJ2-7, with 7 bases that match TRBD1. J lost 0 bases, V lost 5 bases, and 1 base had no gene match. The CDR3 contains 13 residues. CDR1 and CDR2 from the germline V gene are MNHEY and SMNVEV (reference sequence). CDR3 sequence: CASSTGVSYEQYF. The CDR3 DNA follows: TGTGCCAGCAGTACAGGGGTCTCCTACGAGCAGTACTTC.

This chain connects TRBV6-5 to TRBJ2-7, with D possibly TRBD1 on 5 matching bases. CDR1 is MNHEY, CDR2 SVGAGI, per germline. This CDR3 region has 13 residues. Trimming removed 7 bases from V and 2 bases from J, with 12 bases in between. The CDR3: CASIGVTTYEQYF. In DNA, the CDR3 is TGTGCCAGCATAGGGGTAACTACCTACGAGCAGTACTTC.

J is TRBJ2-3 and V is TRBV27; TRBD1 matches 8 bases. V trimming: 3 bases; J trimming: 4 bases; junction bases outside the gene matches: 6. This CDR3 contains 15 residues. The germline V gene encodes CDR1 MNHEY and CDR2 SMNVEV (reference sequence). CDR3 region: CASSLTAGGADTQYF. The CDR3 DNA reads as TGTGCCAGCAGTTTGACGGCAGGGGGCGCAGATACGCAGTATTTT.

The table lists this clone with a few counts. The V call is TRBV4-1, the J call TRBJ1-6; no firm D call. Germline V gene data show CDR1 as MGHRA and CDR2 as YSYEKL. The CDR3 runs to 13 residues. V lost 0 bases and J 12 bases, leaving 9 bases between the germline ends. This CDR3 is CASSQDSREPLHF. DNA for the CDR3: TGCGCCAGCAGCCAAGATTCCCGGGAACCCCTCCACTTT.

V and J are TRBV27 and TRBJ2-1; D is possibly TRBD2 (6 bases). CDR1 and CDR2 (germline): MNHEY, SMNVEV (reference sequence). This CDR3 region has 16 residues. V gave up 5 bases and J gave up 0 bases, with 14 bases separating them. The CDR3 nucleotides are TGTGCCAGCAGTCCCCTAGCGTATAGCTCCTACAATGAGCAGTTCTTC. Amino acids: CASSPLAYSSYNEQFF.

CDR3 DNA sequence: TGTGCCAGCAGCCCGCCGGACACTCACAATGAGCAGTTCTTC. Amino acids: CASSPPDTHNEQFF. The chain employs TRBV5-4 and TRBJ2-1, with D tentatively TRBD1 (5 bases). V dropped 4 bases and J dropped 5 bases, with 13 bases sitting between them. Looked up from germline, CDR1 is SGHNT and CDR2 is YYREEE (reference sequence). CDR3 length equals 14 residues.

The chain couples TRBV4-1 to TRBJ2-7, with D perhaps matching TRBD1 (7 bases). With 4 bases removed from V and 2 bases from J, the gap between germline ends came to 15 bases. The CDR3 extends over 15 amino acids. Germline values: CDR1 MGHRA, CDR2 YSYEKL. CDR3 protein: CASSPRQGLAYEQYF. CDR3 coding DNA: TGCGCCAGCAGCCCGAGACAGGGACTCGCCTACGAGCAGTACTTC.